One and the same sample provided the 19 T cell receptor beta chains below, sequenced in a study of CD8 T cells in ankylosing spondylitis. These receptors' antigens are unknown. Study observations and caveats: A motif in TCR beta, a set of roughly 8 highly homologous variants, appeared characteristic of ankylosing spondylitis blood.

TCRdb re-derived calls from the 5' RACE reads in MiXCR, one entry per CDR3 protein. The data contain 330,000 or so distinct CDR3 sequences, roughly 8% of them seen just once; the ten biggest clones take up 13% to 15%. The material sequenced was blood, either unsorted or a sorted T cell fraction (not recorded which). All receptors come from a male donor with ankylosing spondylitis.

This clonotype was observed a few times. The chain is built from TRBV18 and TRBJ2-5; the match to TRBD1 covers 7 bases. CDR3 size: 16 residues. The germline V gene has CDR1 KGHSH and CDR2 LQKENI. J lost 7 bases, V lost 3 bases, and 14 bases had no gene match. CDR3 in DNA: TGTGCCAGCTCACCGGTCGGGACAGTGGGGTCGGGGACCCAGTACTTC. It is translated as CASSPVGTVGSGTQYF.

The sample holds many counts of this clonotype. The rearrangement joins TRBV7-2 to TRBJ2-7, with unresolved D. The CDR3 totals 15 residues. The germline CDR1 and CDR2 sequences are SGHTA and FQGNSA. Trimming removed 2 bases from V and 1 base from J, with 12 bases in between. The CDR3 sequence: CASSLSLTLSYEQYF. CDR3 coding DNA: TGTGCCAGCAGCTTAAGTCTGACGTTGTCCTACGAGCAGTACTTC. The full variable domain, completed using reference TRBV7-2 and TRBJ2-7, is GAGVSQSPSNKVTEKGKDVELRCDPISGHTALYWYRQSLGQGLEFLIYFQGNSAPDKSGLPSDRFSAERTGGSVSTLTIQRTQQEDSAVYLCASSLSLTLSYEQYFGPGTRLTVT.

This clonotype showed up just a few times. CDR3 sequence: CASSDPTRGYEQYF. CDR3 in DNA: TGTGCCAGCAGCGACCCCACACGGGGGTACGAGCAGTACTTC. V gene TRBV7-2 combines with J gene TRBJ2-7; D possibly corresponds to TRBD2 (6 bases). Germline V gene data show CDR1 as SGHTA and CDR2 as FQGNSA. V lost 5 bases, J lost 4 bases, and 15 bases lay in between. The CDR3 totals 14 residues.

The table lists this clonotype with a few counts. The genes are TRBV15 and TRBJ1-5; D unclear. Trimming stripped 6 bases from V and 3 bases from J, with 12 bases between. The CDR3 has 14 amino acids. Germline values: CDR1 LNHNV, CDR2 YYDKDF (reference sequence). The CDR3 loop reads CATSYGQLNQPQHF. The CDR3 nucleotides are TGTGCCACCAGTTACGGCCAGCTCAATCAGCCCCAGCATTTT.

The rearrangement uses TRBV27 and TRBJ2-7, with D tentatively TRBD1 or TRBD2 (6 bases each). V was shortened by 3 bases and J by 0 bases, with 12 bases between the two germline ends. There are 15 residues in the CDR3. Germline V gene data show CDR1 as MNHEY and CDR2 as SMNVEV (reference sequence). CDR3 coding DNA: TGTGCCAGCAGTTTTCGGGGGCTGAGCTCCTACGAGCAGTACTTC. Translated, it gives CASSFRGLSSYEQYF.

This chain uses TRBV12-3 or TRBV12-4 with TRBJ2-1, with D unclear. The CDR3 runs 12 residues. V was clipped by 6 bases and J by 14 bases, with 17 bases between them. Here the CDR3 DNA reads TGTGCCAGCAGCCTTGACGCCAACCCAAAGTTCTTC. Translating it yields CASSLDANPKFF.

This clonotype was observed a few times. The chain has TRBV25-1 and TRBJ1-1; D not certain. V shed 1 base and J shed 3 bases, with 18 bases lying between them. The CDR3 length is 17 residues. Per the germline V gene, CDR1 is MGHDK and CDR2 is SYGVNS. In DNA, the CDR3 is TGTGCCAGCAGTGAATTCAAACCCCTCGGTCGGGACACTGAAGCTTTCTTT. Translation gives CASSEFKPLGRDTEAFF. Combining the CDR3 with reference TRBV25-1 and TRBJ1-1 gives the whole variable domain EADIYQTPRYLVIGTGKKITLECSQTMGHDKMYWYQQDPGMELHLIHYSYGVNSTEKGDLSSESTVSRIRTEHFPLTLESARPSHTSQYLCASSEFKPLGRDTEAFFGQGTRLTVV.

V gene TRBV19 combines with J gene TRBJ2-7; 10 positions agree with TRBD2. CDR3 length equals 15 residues. The ends lost 1 base at V and 4 bases at J; junction bases unmatched: 4. Germline lookup yields CDR1 LNHDA and CDR2 SQIVND (reference sequence). CDR3 in amino acids: CASSIATSGTYEQYF. DNA of the CDR3: TGTGCCAGTAGTATAGCTACTAGCGGGACTTACGAGCAGTACTTC.

J is TRBJ2-1 and V is TRBV10-3; 8 bases are a match to TRBD2. This CDR3 contains 17 residues. Germline V gene data show CDR1 as ENHRY and CDR2 as SYGVKD. The V segment lost 4 bases and the J segment 8 bases; nucleotides outside the gene matches: 16. CDR3 protein: CAISGSGMSGSEDEQFF. The CDR3 DNA follows: TGTGCCATCAGTGGCTCGGGGATGAGCGGGAGTGAGGATGAGCAGTTCTTC.

This clonotype was seen a handful of times. V gene TRBV20-1 combines with J gene TRBJ2-1; 8 bases are shared with TRBD2. CDR3 length equals 17 residues. Germline loops: CDR1 DFQATT, CDR2 SNEGSKA (reference sequence). The CDR3 spells CCARGRGGTSVGNEQFF. Here the CDR3 DNA reads TGCTGCGCTAGAGGGCGCGGTGGGACTAGTGTCGGGAATGAGCAGTTCTTC.

This clonotype occurred many times. The chain links TRBV12-3 or TRBV12-4 to TRBJ2-2; D is uncertain. The CDR3 is made up of 12 amino acids. Trimming left V 2 bases short and J 7 bases short, with 5 bases between. CDR3 in DNA: TGTGCCAGCAGTTTATGGGTCGGGGAGCTGTTTTTT. Its translation is CASSLWVGELFF.

This chain uses TRBV28 with TRBJ2-2; 7 bases fit TRBD2. This CDR3 region has 14 residues. The germline gives CDR1 MDHEN, CDR2 SYDVKM. The junction had 3 bases not matched to a gene; V was cut back by 7 bases and J by 1 base. This CDR3 reads CASNLAGNTGELFF. The CDR3 coding sequence is TGTGCCAGCAACTTAGCGGGGAACACCGGGGAGCTGTTTTTT.

This clonotype was seen a few times. This chain uses TRBV20-1 with TRBJ2-3, with no clear D. Per germline, CDR1 DFQATT and CDR2 SNEGSKA (reference sequence). V lost 6 bases and J lost 0, with 16 bases in between. The CDR3 spans 15 residues. DNA for the CDR3: TGCAGTGCCGCCCTTATTCGGTCGAGCACAGATACGCAGTATTTT. Translation gives CSAALIRSSTDTQYF.

The chain links TRBV2 to TRBJ2-2; 9 bases are a match to TRBD1. The CDR3 sequence is 15 residues long. The germline gives CDR1 SNHLY, CDR2 FYNNEI. V lost 10 bases to trimming and J lost 5 bases; unmatched junction nucleotides: 11. The CDR3 DNA is TGTGCCAACCGGTGGGGGACAGGGCAGACCGGGGAGCTGTTTTTT. This codes for CANRWGTGQTGELFF.

The rearrangement links TRBV14 to TRBJ2-1; D is possibly TRBD1 or TRBD2 (5 bases each). V lost 4 bases to trimming and J lost 8 bases, with 9 bases between them. Germline CDR1 reads SGHDN; CDR2 reads FVKESK. This CDR3 has 12 residues. The CDR3: CASSRGTYEQFF. CDR3 in DNA: TGTGCCAGCAGCCGGGGGACCTATGAGCAGTTCTTC.

The CDR3 is CASSQGRSRGDYGYTF. As DNA, the CDR3 is TGTGCCAGCAGCCAAGGGAGGTCCCGGGGGGACTATGGCTACACCTTC. J is TRBJ1-2 and V is TRBV3-1; D is possibly TRBD1 (5 bases). Per the germline V gene, CDR1 is LGHDT and CDR2 is YNNKEL (reference sequence). This CDR3 has 16 residues. Trimming stripped 1 base from V and 3 bases from J, with 15 bases between.

This clonotype came up many times. The V call is TRBV4-1, the J call TRBJ2-1; 15 bases agree with TRBD2. V dropped 5 bases and J dropped 4; count of bases not matched to a gene: 3. In germline, CDR1 is MGHRA, CDR2 YSYEKL. This CDR3 comprises 16 residues. DNA for the CDR3: TGCGCCAGCAGCTTCGGACTAGCGGGAGGGTACAATGAGCAGTTCTTC. Protein: CASSFGLAGGYNEQFF.

The chain uses TRBV7-9 and TRBJ1-5; D is unresolved. CDR1 and CDR2 from the germline V gene are SEHNR and FQNEAQ (reference sequence). With 1 base removed from V and 2 bases from J, the gap between germline ends came to 9 bases. The CDR3 is 15 amino acids. The CDR3 region has the DNA TGTGCCAGCAGCTTAGGTCAGGCCGGCAATCAGCCCCAGCATTTT. It specifies CASSLGQAGNQPQHF.

The chain recombines TRBV12-3 or TRBV12-4 with TRBJ1-5; D is uncertain. V gave up 6 bases and J gave up 3 bases, with 12 bases separating them. This CDR3 contains 14 residues. The CDR3: CASRGSFANQPQHF. CDR3 DNA sequence: TGTGCCAGCAGGGGGTCTTTTGCCAATCAGCCCCAGCATTTT.